A selection of T cell receptor beta chains follows, all from one sample in a study of beta chain features in type 1 diabetes. The table came from immunoSEQ multiplex PCR; TCRdb's copy has only in-frame clones and leaves some out. This table holds 630,000 or so clones, about 14% found once. The sample taken for sequencing was naive CD4+ T cells from blood. These receptors were collected from a man aged 18 to 30 with type 1 diabetes. The CDR3 runs from the conserved cysteine through the conserved F or W. A D gene is named only where the DNA matches it firmly. Some rows mark clone size as missing; the rest say once, few, many or name a class of expanded clone.

CDR3	DNA	D	size	J	V
CSARGPLLLFF	TGCAGTGCTAGAGGCCCTCTGTTGCTGTTTTTT	.	.	TRBJ2-2	TRBV20-1
CATSSRTATNEKLFF	TGTGCCACCAGCAGCCGGACAGCAACTAATGAAAAACTGTTTTTT	.	.	TRBJ1-4	TRBV15
CSASGLAEQYF	TGCAGTGCTAGCGGTCTAGCCGAGCAGTACTTC	.	.	TRBJ2-7	TRBV20-1
CASSSYTDTQYF	TGTGCCAGCAGCTCATACACAGATACGCAGTATTTT	.	.	TRBJ2-3	TRBV7-6
CASSSARVQETQYF	TGCGCCAGCAGCTCAGCCAGGGTCCAAGAGACCCAGTACTTC	.	few	TRBJ2-5	TRBV5-1
CASSREGQTMNTEAFF	TGTGCCAGCAGCCGGGAAGGTCAGACCATGAACACTGAAGCTTTCTTT	.	few	TRBJ1-1	TRBV4-2
CSASTINEQFF	TGCAGTGCTAGCACTATCAATGAGCAGTTCTTC	.	few	TRBJ2-1	TRBV20-1
CAISEFDSSTDTQYF	TGTGCCATCAGTGAGTTCGACAGTAGCACAGATACGCAGTATTTT	.	.	TRBJ2-3	TRBV10-3
CASEGSQDGTQYF	TGTGCCTCTGAGGGTTCCCAGGATGGGACCCAGTACTTC	.	few	TRBJ2-5	TRBV10-3
CASSPIGQDYGYTF	TGTGCCAGCAGTCCCATTGGACAGGACTATGGCTACACCTTC	TRBD1	.	TRBJ1-2	TRBV28
CASSVGRVTGELFF	TGTGCCAGCAGCGTAGGACGGGTCACCGGGGAGCTGTTTTTT	.	.	TRBJ2-2	TRBV9
CASIPGDIGSYEQYF	TGTGCCAGCATACCTGGGGACATCGGCTCCTACGAGCAGTACTTC	.	few	TRBJ2-7	TRBV2
CASSYRHMTEAFF	TGTGCCAGCAGCTACCGCCACATGACTGAAGCTTTCTTT	.	.	TRBJ1-1	TRBV9
CASGGGGAEGNQPQHF	TGTGCTAGTGGTGGAGGGGGCGCAGAAGGCAATCAGCCCCAGCATTTT	TRBD1	.	TRBJ1-5	TRBV12-5
CASSAGNSLYSPLHF	TGTGCCAGCAGCGCGGGAAATTCCCTCTATTCACCCCTCCACTTT	.	once	TRBJ1-6	TRBV9
CASSGSGGATDTQYF	TGTGCCAGCAGTGGGAGCGGGGGGGCCACAGATACGCAGTATTTT	TRBD2	.	TRBJ2-3	TRBV2
CSVEPTKNTEAFF	TGCAGCGTTGAACCGACAAAGAACACTGAAGCTTTCTTT	.	few	TRBJ1-1	TRBV29-1
CASSVAPGGNQPQHF	TGTGCCAGCAGCGTAGCCCCAGGGGGGAATCAGCCCCAGCATTTT	TRBD1	few	TRBJ1-5	TRBV9
CASSLGTSRETQYF	TGTGCCAGCAGCTTAGGGACTAGCAGGGAGACCCAGTACTTC	TRBD2	few	TRBJ2-5	TRBV7-2